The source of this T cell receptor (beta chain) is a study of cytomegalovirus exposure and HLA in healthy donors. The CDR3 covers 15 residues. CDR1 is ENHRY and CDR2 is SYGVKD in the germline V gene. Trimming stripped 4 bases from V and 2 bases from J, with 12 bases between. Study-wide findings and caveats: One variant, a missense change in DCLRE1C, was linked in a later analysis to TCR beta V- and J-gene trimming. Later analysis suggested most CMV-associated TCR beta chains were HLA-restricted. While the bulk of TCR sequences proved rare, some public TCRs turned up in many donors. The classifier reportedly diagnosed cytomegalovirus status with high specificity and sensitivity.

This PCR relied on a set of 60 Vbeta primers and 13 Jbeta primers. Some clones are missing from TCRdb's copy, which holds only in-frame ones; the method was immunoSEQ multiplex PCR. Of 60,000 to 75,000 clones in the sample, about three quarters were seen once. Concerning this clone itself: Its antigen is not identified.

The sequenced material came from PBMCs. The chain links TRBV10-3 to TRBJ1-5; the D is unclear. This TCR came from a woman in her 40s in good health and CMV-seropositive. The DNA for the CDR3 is TGTGCCATCAGTGGGACCCGGGGAGGCAATCAGCCCCAGCATTTT. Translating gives CAISGTRGGNQPQHF.